This is a list of T cell receptor beta chains from one sample in a study of beta chain features in type 1 diabetes. The protocol was immunoSEQ multiplex PCR, while the TCRdb copy is restricted to in-frame clones and leaves out a portion. Among about 650,000 clones listed, roughly 12% were seen once. Source material: naive CD4+ T cells from blood. The receptors were sampled from a man aged 25 to 40 with type 1 diabetes. The CDR3 runs from the conserved cysteine through the conserved F or W. The D gene is left open where the match is weak. The size of a clone is reported for some rows only, either as once, few or many, or as a class for expanded clones.

abundance	v_gene	j_gene	d_gene	CDR3nt	CDR3aa
NA	TRBV30	TRBJ2-7	TRBD1	TGTGCCTGTGACAGGGGCCTAAGTAGTGACTTCTACGAGCAGTACTTC	CACDRGLSSDFYEQYF
NA	TRBV11-2	TRBJ2-5	NA	TGTGCCAGCAGCTTGCTTCGGACCCCGGGGACCCAGTACTTC	CASSLLRTPGTQYF
few	TRBV2	TRBJ2-3	NA	TGTGCCAGCAGTGTCGAGGGGATCACAGATACGCAGTATTTT	CASSVEGITDTQYF
few	TRBV5-1	TRBJ1-6	NA	TGCGCCAGCAGCTGGAACCCAGGGGTAGGGAATTCACCCCTCCACTTT	CASSWNPGVGNSPLHF
few	TRBV4-3	TRBJ2-5	NA	TGCGCCAGCAGCCAAGATAGGGGCAGGGGAACCCAAGAGACCCAGTACTTC	CASSQDRGRGTQETQYF
few	TRBV25-1	TRBJ2-7	TRBD1	TGTGCCAGCATTCAATCCGGGACAGGGGCTCGGGAGCAGTACTTC	CASIQSGTGAREQYF
NA	TRBV30	TRBJ2-5	TRBD1	TGTGCCTGGACCAGACAGGGGAAAGAGACCCAGTACTTC	CAWTRQGKETQYF
NA	TRBV25-1	TRBJ1-6	TRBD1	TGTGCCAGCAGTGTTACCGGGACAGGGTTAAATTCACCCCTCCACTTT	CASSVTGTGLNSPLHF
NA	TRBV28	TRBJ2-7	NA	TGTGCCAGCAGTTTATACTACGAGAGGGGAGATAAAGAGCAGTACTTC	CASSLYYERGDKEQYF
NA	TRBV19	TRBJ1-1	NA	TGTGCCAGTACCGTGGACGGAGATGGGAACACTGAAGCTTTCTTT	CASTVDGDGNTEAFF
few	TRBV4-1	TRBJ1-2	NA	TGCGCCAGCAGCCAAGCGGGGGGGCCCGGTGGCTACACCTTC	CASSQAGGPGGYTF
NA	TRBV11-2	TRBJ2-7	NA	TGTGCCAGCAGTCTCAGACACATCTACGAGCAGTACTTC	CASSLRHIYEQYF
few	TRBV29-1	TRBJ1-2	NA	TGCAGCGTTGTCCGGCAGGATAATGGCTACACCTTC	CSVVRQDNGYTF
NA	TRBV18	TRBJ2-7	NA	TGTGCCAGCTCACAAACCTACGAGCAGTACTTC	CASSQTYEQYF
NA	TRBV14	TRBJ2-7	NA	TGTGCCAGCAGCGGGCAGGCGGGCTCCTACGAGCAGTACTTC	CASSGQAGSYEQYF
NA	TRBV5-1	TRBJ2-3	NA	TGCGCCAGCAGCACCACTAGCAGTACGCAGTATTTT	CASSTTSSTQYF
NA	TRBV5-1	TRBJ1-1	TRBD1	TGCGCCAGCAGCGCTAGACAGGGCGGCACTGAAGCTTTCTTT	CASSARQGGTEAFF
NA	TRBV4-3	TRBJ2-2	TRBD1	TGCGCCAGCAGCCGAGGACAGGGTAGGGGAAACACCGGGGAGCTGTTTTTT	CASSRGQGRGNTGELFF
NA	TRBV13	TRBJ2-5	NA	TGTGCCAGCAGCTCCGAGGAGACCCAGTACTTC	CASSSEETQYF
NA	TRBV2	TRBJ1-2	NA	TGTGCCAGCAGGACCGAGAGGAGTGGTGGCTACACCTTC	CASRTERSGGYTF
few	TRBV10-3	TRBJ1-6	NA	TGTGCCATCAGTTCAGGGCTTAATTCACCCCTCCACTTT	CAISSGLNSPLHF
NA	TRBV30	TRBJ2-2	NA	TGTGCCTGGAGTAACCAGCGAGGGACCGGGGAGCTGTTTTTT	CAWSNQRGTGELFF
NA	TRBV4-2	TRBJ2-5	NA	TGTGCCAGCAGCCCTAGAGGACAAGAGACCCAGTACTTC	CASSPRGQETQYF
few	TRBV5-1	TRBJ2-1	NA	TGCGCCAGCAGCCCGTCCCGGAGCTCCTACAATGAGCAGTTCTTC	CASSPSRSSYNEQFF
NA	TRBV7-9	TRBJ1-4	TRBD1	TGTGCCAGCAGCTTAGGGGACAGGGGAGGCGAAAAACTGTTTTTT	CASSLGDRGGEKLFF
few	TRBV6-5	TRBJ2-3	NA	TGTGCCAGCACCTCGCGTGGGGCCACAGATACGCAGTATTTT	CASTSRGATDTQYF
few	TRBV9	TRBJ1-2	TRBD1	TGTGCCAGCAGCGGACAGGGGAAAGTCGGCTATGGCTACACCTTC	CASSGQGKVGYGYTF
NA	TRBV9	TRBJ2-7	TRBD2	TGTGCCAGCAGCGGTCTAGCGGTGGCCAAGAGCTCCTACGAGCAGTACTTC	CASSGLAVAKSSYEQYF
NA	TRBV5-1	TRBJ2-3	NA	TGCGCCAGCAGCTTGGGGACCGGTGGCACGCAGTATTTT	CASSLGTGGTQYF
NA	TRBV19	TRBJ1-1	NA	TGTGCCAGTAGTATAGATGGATCTGAAGCTTTCTTT	CASSIDGSEAFF
NA	TRBV11-3	TRBJ1-1	NA	TGTGCCAGCAGCTCGTCTAGGGGGAGCACTGAAGCTTTCTTT	CASSSSRGSTEAFF
NA	TRBV30	TRBJ1-5	NA	TGTGCCTGGAGTATGGCAGGGAGGAACAATCAGCCCCAGCATTTT	CAWSMAGRNNQPQHF
few	TRBV9	TRBJ2-1	NA	TGTGCCAGCAGCGCCTCCTGGGACTCAAACACACAGCAGTTCTTC	CASSASWDSNTQQFF
NA	TRBV2	TRBJ2-7	NA	TGTGCCAGCAGTGAAAGGCAGAGCTCCTACGAGCAGTACTTC	CASSERQSSYEQYF
few	TRBV4-3	TRBJ1-6	NA	TGCGCCAGCAGCCGAGGGTCGCAGGGTTCACCCCTCCACTTT	CASSRGSQGSPLHF
NA	TRBV6-5	TRBJ2-3	TRBD2	TGTGCCAGCAGTTACGGACTAGCGGGCACAGATACGCAGTATTTT	CASSYGLAGTDTQYF
few	TRBV30	TRBJ1-5	TRBD1	TGTGCCTGGGAGGCTCAGGGGGGCCTTAGCTATCAGCCCCAGCATTTT	CAWEAQGGLSYQPQHF
NA	TRBV18	TRBJ2-7	TRBD1	TGTGCCAGCTCACCACCGCCGGGACAGGGCTACGAGCAGTACTTC	CASSPPPGQGYEQYF
few	TRBV6-1	TRBJ2-1	TRBD2	TGTGCCAGCAGTGAAGCGCTTCCTATACTAGCGGACTACAATGAGCAGTTCTTC	CASSEALPILADYNEQFF
NA	TRBV13	TRBJ1-4	NA	TGTGCCAGCAGACCCGTGGGATCTAATGAAAAACTGTTTTTT	CASRPVGSNEKLFF
few	TRBV5-1	TRBJ1-1	NA	TGCGCCAGCAGCTTGGGAGAGTTGGCCGTACCGGCTTTCTTT	CASSLGELAVPAFF
NA	TRBV7-2	TRBJ2-3	TRBD2	TGTGCCAGCAGCCCGCAACTAGCGGGGGGTCCAGATACGCAGTATTTT	CASSPQLAGGPDTQYF
few	TRBV5-1	TRBJ1-2	TRBD1	TGCGCCAGCAGCTCCGGACAGGTTGTTAGCGGCTACACCTTC	CASSSGQVVSGYTF
NA	TRBV7-6	TRBJ2-1	NA	TGTGCCAGCAGCTTAGCTGCGACCGTAAGCTCCTACAATGAGCAGTTCTTC	CASSLAATVSSYNEQFF
NA	TRBV5-4	TRBJ2-5	NA	TGTGCCGTCCTCACGATCGGGGCCGGCCAAGAGACCCAGTACTTC	CAVLTIGAGQETQYF
NA	TRBV10-3	TRBJ2-2	TRBD1	TGTGCCATCACCCAAGGTGACAGGGAAAACACCGGGGAGCTGTTTTTT	CAITQGDRENTGELFF